This TCR beta chain was profiled in a study of T cell responses to AZD1222 COVID-19 vaccine. Study-wide results and caveats: Spike-specific TCR depth and breadth grew after two AZD1222 doses. Regions left unmutated in variants are reportedly the target of nearly half of spike-specific TCRs. Mapped onto spike, vaccine-associated CD4 TCRs spanned it and were dominant at 160-218 and 743-854.

Libraries were prepared by immunoSEQ multiplex PCR; TCRdb keeps only in-frame clonotypes and omits some of them. The repertoire has roughly 150,000 clones, over 75% of them found once; the top ten carry about 2%. Trimming pared 5 bases from V and 4 bases from J, leaving 22 bases between. Germline lookup yields CDR1 MNHEY and CDR2 SVGEGT. The CDR3 length is 17 residues. With respect to this clone: Antigen: not known.

The TCR was taken from an adult in good health. The chain uses TRBV6-2 or TRBV6-3 and TRBJ2-3; D may be TRBD2 (6 bases). The sequencing used peripheral blood, collected on day 0 of AZD1222 vaccination. CDR3 sequence (DNA): TGTGCCAGCAGTACACGGGACTCCTTAGGAAATGCAGATACGCAGTATTTT. Amino acids: CASSTRDSLGNADTQYF.